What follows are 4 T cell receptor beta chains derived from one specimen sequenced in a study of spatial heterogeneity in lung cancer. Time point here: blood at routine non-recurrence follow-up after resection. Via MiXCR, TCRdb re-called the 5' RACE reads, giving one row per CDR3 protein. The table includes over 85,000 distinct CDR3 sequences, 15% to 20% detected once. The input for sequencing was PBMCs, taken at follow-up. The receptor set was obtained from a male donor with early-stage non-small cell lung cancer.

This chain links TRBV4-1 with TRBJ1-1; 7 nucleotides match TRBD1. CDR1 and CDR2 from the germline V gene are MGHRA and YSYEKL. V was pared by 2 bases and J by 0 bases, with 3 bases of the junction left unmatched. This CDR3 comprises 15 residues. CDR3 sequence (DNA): TGCGCCAGCAGCCAAATGGGGACAGTGAACACTGAAGCTTTCTTT. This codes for CASSQMGTVNTEAFF.

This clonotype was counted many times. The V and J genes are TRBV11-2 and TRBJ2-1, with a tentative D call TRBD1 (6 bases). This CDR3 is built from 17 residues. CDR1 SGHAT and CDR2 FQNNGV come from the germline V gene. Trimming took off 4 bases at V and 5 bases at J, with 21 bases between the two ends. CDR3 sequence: CASSSGSFRDTHNEQFF. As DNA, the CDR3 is TGTGCCAGCAGCTCCGGGTCTTTCCGGGACACACACAATGAGCAGTTCTTC.

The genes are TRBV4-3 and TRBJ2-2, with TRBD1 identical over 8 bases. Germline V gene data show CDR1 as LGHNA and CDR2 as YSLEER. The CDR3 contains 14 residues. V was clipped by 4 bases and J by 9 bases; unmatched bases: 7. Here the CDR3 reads CASSPSRGLWELFF. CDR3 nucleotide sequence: TGCGCCAGCAGCCCCAGCAGGGGGCTCTGGGAGCTGTTTTTT.

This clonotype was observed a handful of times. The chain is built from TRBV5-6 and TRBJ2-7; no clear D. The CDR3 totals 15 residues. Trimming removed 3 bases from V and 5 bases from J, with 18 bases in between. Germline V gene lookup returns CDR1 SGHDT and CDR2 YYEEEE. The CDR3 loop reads CASSSRRLPRNEQYF. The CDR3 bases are TGTGCCAGCAGCTCCAGGCGGCTGCCGAGAAACGAGCAGTACTTC.